A selection of T cell receptor beta chains follows, all from one sample in a study of shared clonotypes between healthy human individuals. Repertoires were generated with immunoSEQ multiplex PCR, while TCRdb's copy carries only in-frame clones and drops some. The table lists a few hundred thousand clones, 87% of them singletons. Sequencing was carried out using memory CD8+ T cells sorted from blood. All receptors come from a man between 18 and 35 years old in good health. Both conserved end residues are part of each CDR3. Fields, in order: J gene, clone size, V gene, D gene, CDR3 DNA, CDR3 protein. The D gene is left open where the match is weak. Where a row states a size, it is once, few, many or the class of an expanded clone; other rows omit it.

j_gene: TRBJ1-2
abundance: .
v_gene: TRBV27
d_gene: .
CDR3nt: TGTGCCAGCAAAACAGGCTCTGCGTATGGCTACACCTTC
CDR3aa: CASKTGSAYGYTF

j_gene: TRBJ2-1
abundance: .
v_gene: TRBV28
d_gene: .
CDR3nt: TGTGCCAGCAGTTTGATTAGGCAGGGAGAGTACAATGAGCAGTTCTTC
CDR3aa: CASSLIRQGEYNEQFF

j_gene: TRBJ2-7
abundance: few
v_gene: TRBV27
d_gene: .
CDR3nt: TGTGCCAGCAGTTCACCCCAGGGGCCCTACGAGCAGTACTTC
CDR3aa: CASSSPQGPYEQYF

j_gene: TRBJ1-2
abundance: .
v_gene: TRBV7-9
d_gene: .
CDR3nt: TGTGCCAGCACCCTACTCCCCGGTGGCTACACCTTC
CDR3aa: CASTLLPGGYTF

j_gene: TRBJ1-5
abundance: many
v_gene: TRBV6-1
d_gene: .
CDR3nt: TGTGCCAGCAGTGAAGACCTTTCTGGTCAGCCCCAGCATTTT
CDR3aa: CASSEDLSGQPQHF

j_gene: TRBJ2-1
abundance: .
v_gene: TRBV27
d_gene: .
CDR3nt: TGTGCCAGCAGTTTATCGGGCCCGTACGATGAGCAGTTCTTC
CDR3aa: CASSLSGPYDEQFF

j_gene: TRBJ2-3
abundance: .
v_gene: TRBV10-3
d_gene: TRBD2
CDR3nt: TGTGCCGCAAATAGCGGGAGGGAAACAGATACGCAGTATTTT
CDR3aa: CAANSGRETDTQYF

j_gene: TRBJ1-2
abundance: .
v_gene: TRBV5-6
d_gene: .
CDR3nt: TGTGCCAGCAGCTTGGGCTGGGACAATACCTATGGCTACACCTTC
CDR3aa: CASSLGWDNTYGYTF

j_gene: TRBJ2-7
abundance: few
v_gene: TRBV6-5
d_gene: .
CDR3nt: TGTGCCAGCAGTTACTTTCAGGGTGGGAGCTACGAGCAGTACTTC
CDR3aa: CASSYFQGGSYEQYF

j_gene: TRBJ2-3
abundance: once
v_gene: TRBV6-6
d_gene: .
CDR3nt: TGTGCCAGCGGACGTGCGGATACGCAGTATTTT
CDR3aa: CASGRADTQYF

j_gene: TRBJ2-3
abundance: few
v_gene: TRBV5-8
d_gene: .
CDR3nt: TGTGCCAGCAGCTTGGGTTGGGACAAAAAATCAGATACGCAGTATTTT
CDR3aa: CASSLGWDKKSDTQYF

j_gene: TRBJ1-1
abundance: .
v_gene: TRBV5-1
d_gene: .
CDR3nt: TGCGCCAGCAGCCCGGCCGGGGCCCACTGGAACACTGAAGCTTTCTTT
CDR3aa: CASSPAGAHWNTEAFF

j_gene: TRBJ1-2
abundance: .
v_gene: TRBV14
d_gene: .
CDR3nt: TGTGCCAGCAGCCATGTATCGGGGTCCTATGGCTACACCTTC
CDR3aa: CASSHVSGSYGYTF

j_gene: TRBJ2-5
abundance: .
v_gene: TRBV11-2
d_gene: TRBD1
CDR3nt: TGTGCCAGCAGCTTCCGGGACAGACAAGAGACCCAGTACTTC
CDR3aa: CASSFRDRQETQYF

j_gene: TRBJ1-5
abundance: .
v_gene: TRBV6-5
d_gene: .
CDR3nt: TGTGCCAGCAGCTGGGACAGCAATCAGCCCCAGCATTTT
CDR3aa: CASSWDSNQPQHF

j_gene: TRBJ2-3
abundance: .
v_gene: TRBV10-3
d_gene: .
CDR3nt: TGTGCCATCAGTGAGTCGTCGCAGGGCGAGCAAGATACGCAGTATTTT
CDR3aa: CAISESSQGEQDTQYF

j_gene: TRBJ2-3
abundance: .
v_gene: TRBV10-3
d_gene: .
CDR3nt: TGTGCCATCAGTGAGATTAACAGAGGCACAGATACGCAGTATTTT
CDR3aa: CAISEINRGTDTQYF

j_gene: TRBJ2-7
abundance: .
v_gene: TRBV2
d_gene: .
CDR3nt: TGTGCCAGCAGTCCTAGTACTCGGTCAACCCTAGGCGAGCAGTACTTC
CDR3aa: CASSPSTRSTLGEQYF

j_gene: TRBJ2-1
abundance: .
v_gene: TRBV4-1
d_gene: .
CDR3nt: TGCGCCAGCAGCGTATTAGTCTCCGGTGAGCAGTTCTTC
CDR3aa: CASSVLVSGEQFF

j_gene: TRBJ1-5
abundance: .
v_gene: TRBV27
d_gene: .
CDR3nt: TGTGCCAGCAGTCCTTGGGGGGGGCCGATGGAATGGGGCAATCAGCCCCAGCATTTT
CDR3aa: CASSPWGGPMEWGNQPQHF

j_gene: TRBJ2-3
abundance: .
v_gene: TRBV27
d_gene: .
CDR3nt: TGTGCCAGCAGTTTATCTGTAACTGGCACAGATACGCAGTATTTT
CDR3aa: CASSLSVTGTDTQYF

j_gene: TRBJ2-7
abundance: .
v_gene: TRBV10-3
d_gene: TRBD2
CDR3nt: TGTGCCATCAGTTGGGGGGGCGAGCAGTACTTC
CDR3aa: CAISWGGEQYF

j_gene: TRBJ1-2
abundance: .
v_gene: TRBV6-5
d_gene: .
CDR3nt: TGTGCCAGCAGTTACTCGATCTTTCGTAACTATGGCTACACCTTC
CDR3aa: CASSYSIFRNYGYTF

j_gene: TRBJ2-1
abundance: once
v_gene: TRBV4-1
d_gene: TRBD2
CDR3nt: TGCGCCAGCAGGACCCTAGCGGGGGGGCCTGGGTCAATAAATGAGCAGTTCTTC
CDR3aa: CASRTLAGGPGSINEQFF

j_gene: TRBJ1-6
abundance: .
v_gene: TRBV27
d_gene: .
CDR3nt: TGTGCCACAAGGACATTTTGGAATTCACCCCTCCACTTT
CDR3aa: CATRTFWNSPLHF

j_gene: TRBJ1-2
abundance: .
v_gene: TRBV9
d_gene: .
CDR3nt: TGTGCCAGCAGCGTAGAAGAGGGGGGATCCTATGGCTACACCTTC
CDR3aa: CASSVEEGGSYGYTF

j_gene: TRBJ2-1
abundance: .
v_gene: TRBV5-1
d_gene: TRBD1
CDR3nt: TGCGCCAGCAGCTTGAGTCAGGGGGCGCGAAATGAGCAGTTCTTC
CDR3aa: CASSLSQGARNEQFF

j_gene: TRBJ1-4
abundance: .
v_gene: TRBV4-3
d_gene: .
CDR3nt: TGCGCCAGCAGCCAAGAAGTCAGTCTTATGAGTGAAAAACTGTTTTTT
CDR3aa: CASSQEVSLMSEKLFF

j_gene: TRBJ1-1
abundance: .
v_gene: TRBV2
d_gene: TRBD1
CDR3nt: TGTGCCAGCAGTGAAGTGGTGGGACAGGGGTCCACTGAAGCTTTCTTT
CDR3aa: CASSEVVGQGSTEAFF

j_gene: TRBJ1-5
abundance: .
v_gene: TRBV5-6
d_gene: TRBD1
CDR3nt: TGTGCCAGCAGCTTGGAGGGGACAGGGGCTCAGCCCCAGCATTTT
CDR3aa: CASSLEGTGAQPQHF

j_gene: TRBJ2-7
abundance: .
v_gene: TRBV7-9
d_gene: .
CDR3nt: TGTGCCAGCAGCCCCGGGACGGACTACGAGCAGTACTTC
CDR3aa: CASSPGTDYEQYF

j_gene: TRBJ2-7
abundance: .
v_gene: TRBV30
d_gene: .
CDR3nt: TGTGCCTGGAGTGTTCTGCCAAGGTTAAAAGTTTTCCGCGAGCAGTACTTC
CDR3aa: CAWSVLPRLKVFREQYF

j_gene: TRBJ1-2
abundance: once
v_gene: TRBV5-1
d_gene: TRBD1
CDR3nt: TGCGCCAGCAGCTTGGCCGAGACAGGGGCCGCTGGCTACACCTTC
CDR3aa: CASSLAETGAAGYTF

j_gene: TRBJ2-7
abundance: .
v_gene: TRBV7-6
d_gene: TRBD1
CDR3nt: TGTGCCAGCAGCACTCCGGGACAGGGGAACTACGAGCAGTACTTC
CDR3aa: CASSTPGQGNYEQYF

j_gene: TRBJ1-6
abundance: .
v_gene: TRBV6-5
d_gene: .
CDR3nt: TGTGCCAGCACCGAAGGGGGTTCACCCCTCCACTTT
CDR3aa: CASTEGGSPLHF

j_gene: TRBJ2-7
abundance: .
v_gene: TRBV10-2
d_gene: TRBD1
CDR3nt: TGCGCCAGCAGTGAGTCGGGGGACAGCTCCTACGAGCAGTACTTC
CDR3aa: CASSESGDSSYEQYF